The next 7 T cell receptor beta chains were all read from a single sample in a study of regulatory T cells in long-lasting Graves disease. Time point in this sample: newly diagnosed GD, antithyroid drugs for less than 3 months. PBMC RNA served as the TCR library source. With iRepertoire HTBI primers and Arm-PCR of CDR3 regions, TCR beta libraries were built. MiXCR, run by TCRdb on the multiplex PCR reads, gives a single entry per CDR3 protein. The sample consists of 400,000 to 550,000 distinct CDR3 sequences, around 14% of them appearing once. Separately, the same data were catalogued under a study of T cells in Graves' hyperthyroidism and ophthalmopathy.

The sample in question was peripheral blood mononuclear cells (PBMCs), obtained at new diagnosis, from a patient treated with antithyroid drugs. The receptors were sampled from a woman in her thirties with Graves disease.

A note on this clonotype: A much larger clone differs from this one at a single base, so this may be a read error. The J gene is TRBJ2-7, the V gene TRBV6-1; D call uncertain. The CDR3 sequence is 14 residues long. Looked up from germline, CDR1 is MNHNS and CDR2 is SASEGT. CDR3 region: CASSESGSSYERYF. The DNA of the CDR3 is TGTGCCAGCAGTGAATCCGGGTCCTCCTACGAGCGGTACTTC.

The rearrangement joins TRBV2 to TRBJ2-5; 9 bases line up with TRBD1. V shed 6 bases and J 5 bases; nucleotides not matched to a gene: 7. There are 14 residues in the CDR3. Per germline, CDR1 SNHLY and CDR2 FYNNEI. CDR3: CASSQGTGRETQYF. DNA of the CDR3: TGTGCCAGCAGCCAGGGGACAGGGCGGGAGACCCAGTACTTC.

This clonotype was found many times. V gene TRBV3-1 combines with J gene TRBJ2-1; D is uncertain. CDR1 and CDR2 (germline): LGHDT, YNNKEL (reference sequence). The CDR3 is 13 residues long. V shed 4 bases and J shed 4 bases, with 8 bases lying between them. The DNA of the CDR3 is TGTGCCAGCAGCCGTCTATCGTACAATGAGCAGTTCTTC. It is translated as CASSRLSYNEQFF.

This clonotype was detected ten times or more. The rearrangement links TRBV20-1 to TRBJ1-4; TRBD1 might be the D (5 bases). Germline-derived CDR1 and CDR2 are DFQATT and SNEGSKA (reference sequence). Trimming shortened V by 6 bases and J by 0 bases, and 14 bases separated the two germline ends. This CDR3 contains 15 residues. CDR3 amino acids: CSARGRGATNEKLFF. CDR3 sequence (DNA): TGCAGTGCAAGGGGACGTGGGGCAACTAATGAAAAACTGTTTTTT.

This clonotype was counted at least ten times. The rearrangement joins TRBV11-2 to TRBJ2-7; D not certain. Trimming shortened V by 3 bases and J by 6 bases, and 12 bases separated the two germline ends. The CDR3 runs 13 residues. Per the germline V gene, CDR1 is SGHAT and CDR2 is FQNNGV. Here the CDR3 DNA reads TGTGCCAGCAGCTTCGGAAGGTCAGGCGAGCAGTACTTC. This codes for CASSFGRSGEQYF.

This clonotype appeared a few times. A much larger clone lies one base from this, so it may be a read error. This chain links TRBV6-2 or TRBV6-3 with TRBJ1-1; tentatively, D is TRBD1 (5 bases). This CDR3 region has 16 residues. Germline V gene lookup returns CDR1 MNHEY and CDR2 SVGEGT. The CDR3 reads CASRRRSGTVNTEALF. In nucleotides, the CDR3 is TGTGCCAGCAGACGCCGATCCGGGACGGTGAACACTGAAGCTCTCTTT.

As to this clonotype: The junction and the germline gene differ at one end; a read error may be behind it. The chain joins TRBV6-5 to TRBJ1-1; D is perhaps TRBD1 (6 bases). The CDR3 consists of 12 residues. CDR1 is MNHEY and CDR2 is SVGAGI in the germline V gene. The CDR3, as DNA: TGTGCCAGCAGCTACTCGACAGGTGAAGCTTTCTTT. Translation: CASSYSTGEAFF.